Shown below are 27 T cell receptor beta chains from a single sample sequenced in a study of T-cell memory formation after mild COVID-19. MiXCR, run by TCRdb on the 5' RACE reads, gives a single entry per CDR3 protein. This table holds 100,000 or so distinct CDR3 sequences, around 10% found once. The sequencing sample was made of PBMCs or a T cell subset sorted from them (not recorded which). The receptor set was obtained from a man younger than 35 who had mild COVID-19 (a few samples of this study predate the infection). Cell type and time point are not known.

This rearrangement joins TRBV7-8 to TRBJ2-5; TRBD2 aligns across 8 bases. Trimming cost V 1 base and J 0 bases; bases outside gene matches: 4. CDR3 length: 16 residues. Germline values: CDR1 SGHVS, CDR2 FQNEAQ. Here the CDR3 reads CASSLGAGAYQETQYF. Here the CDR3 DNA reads TGTGCCAGCAGCTTAGGAGCGGGGGCGTACCAAGAGACCCAGTACTTC.

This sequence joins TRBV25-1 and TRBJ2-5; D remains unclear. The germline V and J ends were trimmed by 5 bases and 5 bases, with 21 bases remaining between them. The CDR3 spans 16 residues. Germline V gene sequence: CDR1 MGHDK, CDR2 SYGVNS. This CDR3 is CASSSQPRRIGETQYF. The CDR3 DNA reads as TGTGCCAGCAGTAGTCAGCCCAGGAGAATCGGGGAGACCCAGTACTTC.

CDR3 DNA sequence: TGTGCCAGCAGCAGGGGCACCAATGAGCAGTTCTTC. Encoded protein: CASSRGTNEQFF. The chain joins TRBV21-1 to TRBJ2-1; the D call of TRBD1 is as the table states it, not checked on the DNA. TRBV21-1 is listed as a pseudogene. This CDR3 comprises 12 residues.

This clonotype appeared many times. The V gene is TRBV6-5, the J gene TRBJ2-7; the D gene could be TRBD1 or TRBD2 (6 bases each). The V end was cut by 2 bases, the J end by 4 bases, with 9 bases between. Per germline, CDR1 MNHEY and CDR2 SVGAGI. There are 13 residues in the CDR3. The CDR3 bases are TGTGCCAGCAGTTACGGGGGGCATTACGAGCAGTACTTC. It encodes CASSYGGHYEQYF.

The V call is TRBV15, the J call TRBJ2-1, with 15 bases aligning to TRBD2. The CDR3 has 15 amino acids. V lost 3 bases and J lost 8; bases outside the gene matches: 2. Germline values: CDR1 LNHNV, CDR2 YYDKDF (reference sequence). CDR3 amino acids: CATSRGLAGGDEQFF. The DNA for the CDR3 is TGTGCCACCAGCAGGGGACTAGCGGGGGGCGATGAGCAGTTCTTC.

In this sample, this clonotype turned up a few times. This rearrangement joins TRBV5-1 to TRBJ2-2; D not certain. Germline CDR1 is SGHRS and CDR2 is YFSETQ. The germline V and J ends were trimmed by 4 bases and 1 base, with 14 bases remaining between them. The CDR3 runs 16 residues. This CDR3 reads CASSPPGLENTGELFF. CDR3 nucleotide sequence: TGCGCCAGCAGCCCACCCGGCCTGGAGAACACCGGGGAGCTGTTTTTT.

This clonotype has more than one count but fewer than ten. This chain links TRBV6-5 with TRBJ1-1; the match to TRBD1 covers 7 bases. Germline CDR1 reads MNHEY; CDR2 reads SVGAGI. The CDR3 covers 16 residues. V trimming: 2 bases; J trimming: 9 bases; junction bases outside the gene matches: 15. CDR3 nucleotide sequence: TGTGCCAGCAGTTACCGCGCTTCGACAGGGCTGGGGCAAGCTTTCTTT. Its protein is CASSYRASTGLGQAFF.

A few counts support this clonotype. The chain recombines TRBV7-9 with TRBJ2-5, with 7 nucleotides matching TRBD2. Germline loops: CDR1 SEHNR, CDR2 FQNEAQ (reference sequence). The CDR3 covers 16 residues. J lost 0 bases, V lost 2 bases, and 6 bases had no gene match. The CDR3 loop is CASSLSAGDYQETQYF. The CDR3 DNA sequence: TGTGCCAGCAGCTTATCCGCGGGGGACTACCAAGAGACCCAGTACTTC.

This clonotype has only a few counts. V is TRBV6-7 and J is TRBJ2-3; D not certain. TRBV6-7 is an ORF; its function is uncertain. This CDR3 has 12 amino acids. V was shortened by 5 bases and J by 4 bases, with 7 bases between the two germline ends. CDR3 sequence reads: CASSPMADTQYF. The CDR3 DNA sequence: TGTGCCAGCAGTCCGATGGCAGATACGCAGTATTTT.

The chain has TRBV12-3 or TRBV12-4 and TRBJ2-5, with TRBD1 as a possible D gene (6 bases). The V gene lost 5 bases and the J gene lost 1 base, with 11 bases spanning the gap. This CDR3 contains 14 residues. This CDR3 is CASSNSGAQETQYF. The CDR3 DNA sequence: TGTGCCAGCAGTAATTCAGGGGCCCAAGAGACCCAGTACTTC.

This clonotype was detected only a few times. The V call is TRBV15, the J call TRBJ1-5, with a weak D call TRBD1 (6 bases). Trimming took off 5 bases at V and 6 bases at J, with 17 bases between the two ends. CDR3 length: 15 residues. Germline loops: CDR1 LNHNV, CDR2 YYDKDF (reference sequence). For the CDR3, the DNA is TGTGCCACCAGCCGATGGGCAGGGGCAGCTCAGCCCCAGCATTTT. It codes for CATSRWAGAAQPQHF.

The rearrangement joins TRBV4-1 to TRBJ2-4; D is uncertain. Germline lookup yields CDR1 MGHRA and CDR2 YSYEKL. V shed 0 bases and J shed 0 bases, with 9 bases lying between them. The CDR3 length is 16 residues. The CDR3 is CASSQDARVAKNIQYF. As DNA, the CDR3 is TGCGCCAGCAGCCAAGATGCAAGGGTAGCCAAAAACATTCAGTACTTC.

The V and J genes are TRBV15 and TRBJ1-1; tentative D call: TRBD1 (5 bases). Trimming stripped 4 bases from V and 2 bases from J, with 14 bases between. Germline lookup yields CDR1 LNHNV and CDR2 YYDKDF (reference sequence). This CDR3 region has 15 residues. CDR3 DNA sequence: TGTGCCACCAGCAAAAGACAGAGCCGCAACACTGAAGCTTTCTTT. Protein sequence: CATSKRQSRNTEAFF.

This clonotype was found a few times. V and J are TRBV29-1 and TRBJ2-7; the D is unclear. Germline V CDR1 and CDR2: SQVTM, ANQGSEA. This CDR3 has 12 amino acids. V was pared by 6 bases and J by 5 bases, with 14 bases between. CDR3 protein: CSVVLKGHEQYV. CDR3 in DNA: TGCAGCGTCGTCCTGAAAGGCCACGAGCAGTACGTC.

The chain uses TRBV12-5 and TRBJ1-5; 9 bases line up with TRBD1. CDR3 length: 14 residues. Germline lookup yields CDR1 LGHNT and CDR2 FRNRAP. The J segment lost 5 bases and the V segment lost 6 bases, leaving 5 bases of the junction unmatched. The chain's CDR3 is CASGTGGADQPQHF. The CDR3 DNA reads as TGTGCTAGTGGAACAGGGGGCGCGGATCAGCCCCAGCATTTT.

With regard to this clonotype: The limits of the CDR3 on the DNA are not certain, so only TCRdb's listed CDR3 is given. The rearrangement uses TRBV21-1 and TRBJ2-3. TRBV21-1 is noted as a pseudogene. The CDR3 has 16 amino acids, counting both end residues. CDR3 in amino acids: CASSKAFAVGTDTQYF.

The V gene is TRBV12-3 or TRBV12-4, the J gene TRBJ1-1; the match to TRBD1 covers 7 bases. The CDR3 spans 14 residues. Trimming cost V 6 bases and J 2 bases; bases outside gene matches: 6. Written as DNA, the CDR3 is TGTGCCAGCAGGCCGACAGGGTTAAACACTGAAGCTTTCTTT. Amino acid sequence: CASRPTGLNTEAFF.

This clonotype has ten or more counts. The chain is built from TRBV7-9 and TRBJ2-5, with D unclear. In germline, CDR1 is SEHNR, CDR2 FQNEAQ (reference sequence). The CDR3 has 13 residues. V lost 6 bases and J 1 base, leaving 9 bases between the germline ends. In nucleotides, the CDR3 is TGTGCCAGCAGGGCGCCCCTCCAAGAGACCCAGTACTTC. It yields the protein CASRAPLQETQYF.

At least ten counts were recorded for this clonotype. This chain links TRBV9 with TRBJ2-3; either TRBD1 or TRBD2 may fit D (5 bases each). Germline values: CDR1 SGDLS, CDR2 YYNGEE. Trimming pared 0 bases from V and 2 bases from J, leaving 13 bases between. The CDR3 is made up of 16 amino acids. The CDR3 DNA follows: TGTGCCAGCAGCGTAGAAGGGGAGTGGGTCACAGATACGCAGTATTTT. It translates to CASSVEGEWVTDTQYF.

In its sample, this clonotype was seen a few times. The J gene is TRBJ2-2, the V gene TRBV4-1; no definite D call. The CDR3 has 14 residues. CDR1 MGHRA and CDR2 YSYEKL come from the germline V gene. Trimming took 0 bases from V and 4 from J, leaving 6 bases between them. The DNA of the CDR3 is TGCGCCAGCAGCCAAGAGGGCCTCACCGGGGAGCTGTTTTTT. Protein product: CASSQEGLTGELFF.

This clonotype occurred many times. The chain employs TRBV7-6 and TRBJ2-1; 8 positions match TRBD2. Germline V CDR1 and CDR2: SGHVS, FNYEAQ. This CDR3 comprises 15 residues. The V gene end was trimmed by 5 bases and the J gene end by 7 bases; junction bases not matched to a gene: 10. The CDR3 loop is CASSNGGALSNEQFF. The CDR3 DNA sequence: TGTGCCAGCAGCAACGGGGGGGCTCTTTCGAATGAGCAGTTCTTC.

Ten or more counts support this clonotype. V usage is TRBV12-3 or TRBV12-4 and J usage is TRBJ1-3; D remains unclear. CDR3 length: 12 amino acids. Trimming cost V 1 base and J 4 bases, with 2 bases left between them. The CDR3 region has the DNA TGTGCCAGCAGTTTAGAAGGAAACACCATATATTTT. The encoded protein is CASSLEGNTIYF.

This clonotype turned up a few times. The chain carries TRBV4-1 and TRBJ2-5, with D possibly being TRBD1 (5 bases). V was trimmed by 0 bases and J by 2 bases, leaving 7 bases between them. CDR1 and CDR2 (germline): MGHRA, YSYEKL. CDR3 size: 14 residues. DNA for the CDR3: TGCGCCAGCAGCCAAGAGACAGAGCAAGAGACCCAGTACTTC. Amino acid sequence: CASSQETEQETQYF.

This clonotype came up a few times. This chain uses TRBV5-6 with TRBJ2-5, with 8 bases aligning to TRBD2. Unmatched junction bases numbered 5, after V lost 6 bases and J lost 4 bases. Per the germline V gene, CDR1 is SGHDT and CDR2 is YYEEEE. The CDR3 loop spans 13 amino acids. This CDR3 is CASNNGGGETQYF. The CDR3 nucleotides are TGTGCCAGCAACAACGGGGGGGGAGAGACCCAGTACTTC. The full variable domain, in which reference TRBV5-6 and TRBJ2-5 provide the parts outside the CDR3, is DAGVTQSPTHLIKTRGQQVTLRCSPKSGHDTVSWYQQALGQGPQFIFQYYEEEERQRGNFPDRFSGHQFPNYSSELNVNALLLGDSALYLCASNNGGGETQYFGPGTRLLVL.

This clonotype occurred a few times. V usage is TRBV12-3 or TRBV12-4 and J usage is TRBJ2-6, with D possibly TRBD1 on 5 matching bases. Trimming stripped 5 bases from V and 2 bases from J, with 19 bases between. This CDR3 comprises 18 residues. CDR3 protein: CASSHEVLSGTGANVLTF. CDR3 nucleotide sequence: TGTGCCAGCAGTCACGAGGTACTCTCAGGGACTGGGGCCAACGTCCTGACTTTC.

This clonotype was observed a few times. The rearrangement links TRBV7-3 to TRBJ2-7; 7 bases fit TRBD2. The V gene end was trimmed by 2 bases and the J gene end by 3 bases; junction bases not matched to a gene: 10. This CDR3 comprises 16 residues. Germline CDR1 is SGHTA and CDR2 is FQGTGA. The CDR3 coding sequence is TGTGCCAGCAGCTTATCCCCCGGGACTACGTACTACGAGCAGTACTTC. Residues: CASSLSPGTTYYEQYF. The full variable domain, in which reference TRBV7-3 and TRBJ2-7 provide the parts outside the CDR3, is GAGVSQTPSNKVTEKGKYVELRCDPISGHTALYWYRQSLGQGPEFLIYFQGTGAADDSGLPNDRFFAVRPEGSVSTLKIQRTERGDSAVYLCASSLSPGTTYYEQYFGPGTRLTVT.

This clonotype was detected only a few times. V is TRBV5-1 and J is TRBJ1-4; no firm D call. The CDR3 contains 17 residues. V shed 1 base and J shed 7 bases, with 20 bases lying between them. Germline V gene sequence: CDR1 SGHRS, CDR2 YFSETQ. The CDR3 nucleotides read TGCGCCAGCAGCTTGAGACCCTGGGCCACGGAGGGTGAAAAACTGTTTTTT. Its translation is CASSLRPWATEGEKLFF.